Below, 2 T cell receptor beta chains from the same sample are listed, as sequenced in a study of blood T cell repertoires in COVID-19. Profiled with immunoSEQ multiplex PCR; TCRdb holds only in-frame clones, not every one. The table lists about 280,000 clones, around 85% of them singletons. Input material: peripheral blood. The receptors stem from a woman under 40 who had recovered from COVID-19.

This clone appeared a few times. The DNA is left out, because the CDR3 cannot be placed on it with certainty; the CDR3 is given as TCRdb lists it. The V gene is TRBV5-1, the J gene TRBJ2-2; TRBD1 is taken as the D call from the table, unchecked against the DNA. Germline assignment: CDR1 SGHRS and CDR2 YFSETQ. The CDR3 contains 16 residues when both ends are counted. The CDR3 loop is CASSLEGALRAGELFF.

This chain uses TRBV5-4 with TRBJ2-3, with D maybe TRBD2 (6 bases). This CDR3 region has 13 residues. Germline V CDR1 and CDR2: SGHNT, YYREEE (reference sequence). The V and J ends lost 10 bases and 2 bases respectively, with 14 bases between them. As DNA, the CDR3 is TGTGCCGGGGGGTGGGACCACACAGATACGCAGTATTTT. This sequence encodes CAGGWDHTDTQYF.